A single T cell receptor beta chain is shown here with its context. This specimen belongs to a study of blood T cell repertoires in COVID-19. Recruitment covered about two dozen US areas and drew participants whose ages spanned roughly 18 to 100 years. Each participant's cohort was designated according to participant-reported clinical history. Within the 2 weeks before study entry, each person in the exposed group met a COVID-19 case. In the original analysis: It was from reference gene primer amplification that nucleated cell counts were estimated. TCRdb's copy holds only in-frame clones and misses some; the assay was immunoSEQ multiplex PCR. The V and J calls and clone size are taken from that table; D and trimming were inferred from the DNA. The sample yields about 350,000 clones, 88% seen once. The TCR sequence derives from a woman in her 30s who had been exposed to COVID-19. Sequencing was performed on PBMCs or T cells enriched from blood (not recorded which).

DNA of the CDR3: TGTGCCAGTCAGCTCGGGGTTTTGGGGACCGGGGAGCTGTTTTTT. As protein: CASQLGVLGTGELFF. J is TRBJ2-2 and V is TRBV5-6; possible D gene TRBD2, 5 bases. The CDR3 spans 15 residues. The ends were cut back, 8 bases at V and 5 bases at J, with 19 bases in the middle. Germline values: CDR1 SGHDT, CDR2 YYEEEE. The full variable domain, its missing parts supplied by reference TRBV5-6 and TRBJ2-2, is DAGVTQSPTHLIKTRGQQVTLRCSPKSGHDTVSWYQQALGQGPQFIFQYYEEEERQRGNFPDRFSGHQFPNYSSELNVNALLLGDSALYLCASQLGVLGTGELFFGEGSRLTVL.